One sample yielded the 28 T cell receptor beta chains listed below, sequenced in a study of HIV-infected patients and healthy controls. cDNA was made from approximately 0.55 ug RNA using alpha and beta constant primers. Using multiplexing indices, alpha and beta chain libraries were generated apart by chain-specific third strand synthesis. TCRdb reprocessed the 5' RACE reads with MiXCR, giving one entry per CDR3 protein. The table includes roughly 13,000 distinct CDR3 sequences, approximately 10% detected once. Whole blood was used without fractionation, so all unsorted peripheral T cells were included. The specimen was blood. Source of these receptors: an adult in good health.

This clonotype has a count of ten or more. The chain carries TRBV9 and TRBJ1-2; TRBD1 matches at 8 bases. The CDR3 covers 12 residues. CDR1 and CDR2 (germline): SGDLS, YYNGEE. V shed 4 bases, J shed 6 bases, and the junction held 2 bases outside the gene matches. CDR3 region: CASSLTGDGYTF. CDR3 DNA: TGTGCCAGCAGCCTGACAGGGGATGGCTACACCTTC.

This chain joins TRBV5-6 and TRBJ2-5; D is possibly TRBD2 (5 bases). Germline assignment: CDR1 SGHDT and CDR2 YYEEEE. Trimming shortened V by 0 bases and J by 5 bases, and 26 bases separated the two germline ends. The CDR3 loop spans 19 amino acids. This chain's CDR3 is CASSLAQEVTLSGDETQYF. DNA of the CDR3: TGTGCCAGCAGCTTGGCCCAGGAGGTTACTTTATCAGGCGATGAGACCCAGTACTTC. The full variable domain, its missing parts supplied by reference TRBV5-6 and TRBJ2-5, is DAGVTQSPTHLIKTRGQQVTLRCSPKSGHDTVSWYQQALGQGPQFIFQYYEEEERQRGNFPDRFSGHQFPNYSSELNVNALLLGDSALYLCASSLAQEVTLSGDETQYFGPGTRLLVL.

CDR3 nucleotides: TGCGCCAGCAGACTAGGAGGGGCCCGCACAGATACGCAGTATTTT. It codes for CASRLGGARTDTQYF. V gene TRBV4-1 combines with J gene TRBJ2-3; D perhaps matches TRBD2 (6 bases). There are 15 residues in the CDR3. The V gene's germline CDR1 is MGHRA and CDR2 YSYEKL. Trimming removed 6 bases at V and 1 base at J, with 14 bases between.

Only a few counts were recorded for this clonotype. The genes are TRBV7-9 and TRBJ1-1; D unclear. The CDR3 spans 15 residues. V lost 5 bases and J lost 3, with 16 bases in between. Germline CDR1 is SEHNR and CDR2 is FQNEAQ (reference sequence). The CDR3 is CASSPSGGRDTEAFF. The CDR3 nucleotides are TGTGCCAGCAGCCCAAGTGGAGGCCGGGACACTGAAGCTTTCTTT.

This clonotype counts as medium-sized. CDR3 DNA sequence: TGCAGTGCTAGAGTAAATCCAGGGGGCACTGAAGCTTTCTTT. Protein: CSARVNPGGTEAFF. This chain uses TRBV20-1 with TRBJ1-1; 7 positions match TRBD1. The germline CDR1 and CDR2 sequences are DFQATT and SNEGSKA (reference sequence). This CDR3 has 14 residues. Trimming cost V 1 base and J 4 bases; bases outside gene matches: 6.

This clonotype was detected only a few times. The chain's CDR3 is CASSLDFHYRYF. The CDR3 nucleotides read TGTGCCAGCAGCTTAGATTTTCACTATCGGTACTTC. The chain carries TRBV11-3 and TRBJ2-7; no reliable D call. CDR1 SGHNT and CDR2 YENEEA come from the germline V gene. This CDR3 has 12 amino acids. Trimming removed 0 bases from V and 12 bases from J, with 12 bases in between.

There are many counts of this clonotype. The CDR3 DNA is TGTGCCAGCAGTCTAAGCTCTAGCGGGTCTGGCACAGATACGCAGTATTTT. Its protein product is CASSLSSSGSGTDTQYF. The chain joins TRBV7-3 to TRBJ2-3; TRBD2 agrees at 8 bases. V was clipped by 6 bases and J by 1 base; unmatched bases: 12. Germline CDR1 reads SGHTA; CDR2 reads FQGTGA. The CDR3 contains 17 residues. Complete variable domain (other parts from reference TRBV7-3 and TRBJ2-3): GAGVSQTPSNKVTEKGKYVELRCDPISGHTALYWYRQSLGQGPEFLIYFQGTGAADDSGLPNDRFFAVRPEGSVSTLKIQRTERGDSAVYLCASSLSSSGSGTDTQYFGPGTRLTVL.

The V gene is TRBV10-1, the J gene TRBJ1-5; D not resolved. CDR1 is WNHNN, CDR2 SYGVQD, per germline (reference sequence). The CDR3 contains 14 residues. Between the trimmed V and J ends, which lost 10 bases and 3 bases, there was a span of 16 bases. CDR3 in amino acids: CATRPAAYNQPQHF. CDR3 DNA: TGCGCCACCCGACCGGCTGCCTACAATCAGCCCCAGCATTTT.

By sample fraction, this clonotype is medium-sized (0.01 to 0.1%). The chain couples TRBV20-1 to TRBJ2-1, with 14 bases that match TRBD2. CDR3 length: 15 residues. Germline loops: CDR1 DFQATT, CDR2 SNEGSKA (reference sequence). V dropped 6 bases and J dropped 6; count of bases not matched to a gene: 7. The CDR3 reads CSALPGTSGGNEQFF. The DNA for the CDR3 is TGCAGTGCCCTCCCCGGGACTAGCGGGGGCAATGAGCAGTTCTTC.

The chain uses TRBV6-6 and TRBJ2-1; TRBD2 agrees at 10 bases. CDR3 length: 18 amino acids. V lost 6 bases and J lost 0; bases outside the gene matches: 11. Germline-derived CDR1 and CDR2 are MNHNY and SVGAGI (reference sequence). In DNA, the CDR3 is TGTGCCAGCAGCCTTCGTGTGATAGCGGGAGGCTCCTACAATGAGCAGTTCTTC. Its protein product is CASSLRVIAGGSYNEQFF.

At least ten counts were recorded for this clonotype. The chain employs TRBV5-1 and TRBJ2-7, with 8 bases identical to TRBD1. This CDR3 has 15 amino acids. The V segment lost 4 bases and the J segment 3 bases; nucleotides outside the gene matches: 9. Germline V CDR1 and CDR2: SGHRS, YFSETQ. The DNA of the CDR3 is TGCGCCAGCAGCCCCAAACAGGGGGGAGTCTACGAGCAGTACTTC. This codes for CASSPKQGGVYEQYF.

This clonotype occurred a few times. The chain couples TRBV7-2 to TRBJ2-3, with no clear D. The CDR3 has 13 amino acids. Trimming stripped 5 bases from V and 2 bases from J, with 8 bases between. Germline values: CDR1 SGHTA, CDR2 FQGNSA. CDR3 in amino acids: CASSTDNTDTQYF. In nucleotides, the CDR3 is TGTGCCAGCAGCACCGACAACACAGATACGCAGTATTTT.

This clonotype ranks as medium-sized. The V gene is TRBV29-1, the J gene TRBJ1-1; D perhaps matches TRBD1 (5 bases). The CDR3 is made up of 14 amino acids. Germline V gives CDR1 SQVTM, CDR2 ANQGSEA. The germline V and J ends were trimmed by 6 bases and 2 bases, with 16 bases remaining between them. For the CDR3, the DNA is TGCAGCGTCTTCGGGGGGGGAGACAACACTGAAGCTTTCTTT. It encodes CSVFGGGDNTEAFF.

This clonotype was counted ten times or more. The chain combines TRBV20-1 with TRBJ2-3; TRBD2 aligns across 12 bases. V shed 6 bases, J shed 4 bases, and the junction held 14 bases outside the gene matches. CDR3 size: 17 residues. CDR1 DFQATT and CDR2 SNEGSKA come from the germline V gene (reference sequence). The CDR3 here is CSAERLAGAAASDTQYF. The CDR3 coding sequence is TGCAGTGCCGAGAGACTAGCGGGGGCCGCCGCCTCAGATACGCAGTATTTT.

This clonotype is medium-sized (0.01 to 0.1%). This chain connects TRBV20-1 to TRBJ2-5, with 9 bases matching TRBD2. J lost 5 bases, V lost 0 bases, and 7 bases had no gene match. Per the germline V gene, CDR1 is DFQATT and CDR2 is SNEGSKA (reference sequence). This CDR3 has 15 amino acids. CDR3 protein: CSARERVSGSETQYF. The DNA for the CDR3 is TGCAGTGCTAGAGAGAGGGTTAGCGGGAGTGAGACCCAGTACTTC.

This clonotype was recorded a few times. The chain links TRBV25-1 to TRBJ1-1; no firm D call. Trimming removed 6 bases from V and 2 bases from J, with 4 bases in between. From germline, CDR1 is MGHDK and CDR2 SYGVNS. CDR3 length: 11 amino acids. DNA for the CDR3: TGTGCCAGCAGCAGAAACACTGAAGCTTTCTTT. Its protein is CASSRNTEAFF.

This clonotype was counted only a few times. The genes are TRBV7-9 and TRBJ2-1; no definite D call. The V end lost 5 bases, the J end lost 5 bases, and 16 bases lay between the germline ends. The CDR3 runs to 15 residues. Germline V CDR1 and CDR2: SEHNR, FQNEAQ (reference sequence). The CDR3 coding sequence is TGTGCCAGCAGCCTCCCCCGTACTGGTAACAATGAGCAGTTCTTC. Protein product: CASSLPRTGNNEQFF. The full variable domain, its missing parts supplied by reference TRBV7-9 and TRBJ2-1, is DTGVSQNPRHKITKRGQNVTFRCDPISEHNRLYWYRQTLGQGPEFLTYFQNEAQLEKSRLLSDRFSAERPKGSFSTLEIQRTEQGDSAMYLCASSLPRTGNNEQFFGPGTRLTVL.

By sample fraction, this clonotype is medium-sized. J is TRBJ2-1 and V is TRBV7-8; D uncertain. Per germline, CDR1 SGHVS and CDR2 FQNEAQ. Trimming shortened V by 5 bases and J by 10 bases, and 12 bases separated the two germline ends. The CDR3 has 12 amino acids. CDR3 sequence (DNA): TGTGCCAGCAGCCCCCGGGCCCGCGAGCAGTTCTTC. It is translated as CASSPRAREQFF.

Ten or more counts support this clonotype. This sequence joins TRBV6-5 and TRBJ2-5; TRBD1 matches at 7 bases. V shed 7 bases and J 3 bases; nucleotides not matched to a gene: 11. Germline CDR1 is MNHEY and CDR2 is SVGAGI. This CDR3 is built from 15 residues. This CDR3 reads CASIGGFGTEETQYF. Written as DNA, the CDR3 is TGTGCCAGCATTGGCGGGTTCGGGACAGAAGAGACCCAGTACTTC.

This clonotype showed up many times. The CDR3 reads CASSQRTGGGGELFF. In nucleotides, the CDR3 is TGTGCCAGCAGTCAAAGGACAGGGGGTGGCGGGGAGCTGTTTTTT. The V gene is TRBV27, the J gene TRBJ2-2; 10 positions agree with TRBD1. V dropped 5 bases and J dropped 7; count of bases not matched to a gene: 7. In germline, CDR1 is MNHEY, CDR2 SMNVEV (reference sequence). This CDR3 is 15 amino acids long.

The chain recombines TRBV6-6 with TRBJ1-3; maybe TRBD1 (6 bases). The CDR3 contains 18 residues. V dropped 2 bases and J dropped 1 base, with 18 bases sitting between them. Germline V gene lookup returns CDR1 MNHNY and CDR2 SVGAGI (reference sequence). The CDR3 region has the DNA TGTGCCAGCAGTTACCCCGAGGGGGGGATAGAGTCTGGAAACACCATATATTTT. Amino acid sequence: CASSYPEGGIESGNTIYF.

This clonotype is deemed medium-sized. The V call is TRBV5-1, the J call TRBJ2-3; D is undetermined. The germline gives CDR1 SGHRS, CDR2 YFSETQ. The CDR3 extends over 14 amino acids. V was pared by 1 base and J by 5 bases, with 11 bases between. The CDR3 nucleotides read TGCGCCAGCAGCTTGCGCCTCAGTCGAGATACGCAGTATTTT. It translates to CASSLRLSRDTQYF.

This clonotype was recorded at least ten times. This chain connects TRBV28 to TRBJ2-7; D is possibly TRBD1 or TRBD2 (6 bases each). V was trimmed by 7 bases and J by 7 bases, leaving 20 bases between them. Germline V gene data show CDR1 as MDHEN and CDR2 as SYDVKM. This CDR3 comprises 14 residues. CDR3 sequence reads: CASIGGGPSGEQYF. CDR3 DNA: TGTGCCAGCATTGGAGGGGGACCGAGTGGAGAGCAGTACTTC.

In its sample, this clonotype was seen many times. This chain connects TRBV6-5 to TRBJ2-7; TRBD2 agrees at 7 bases. Germline-derived CDR1 and CDR2 are MNHEY and SVGAGI. Trimming took 5 bases from V and 6 from J; bases not matched to a gene: 1. This CDR3 contains 11 residues. CDR3 amino acids: CASSTGGEQYF. The CDR3 region has the DNA TGTGCCAGCAGTACGGGAGGCGAGCAGTACTTC.

By sample share, this clonotype is medium-sized. The CDR3, as DNA: TGCAGTGCTAGAGATCTAACTAGCGGAGTTAGCACAGATACGCAGTATTTT. Translation gives CSARDLTSGVSTDTQYF. J is TRBJ2-3 and V is TRBV20-1; 8 bases are a match to TRBD2. This CDR3 has 17 amino acids. From germline, CDR1 is DFQATT and CDR2 SNEGSKA (reference sequence). V was pared by 0 bases and J by 0 bases, with 8 bases of the junction left unmatched.

By proportion, this clonotype is medium-sized. The chain recombines TRBV9 with TRBJ1-1; a possible D gene is TRBD1 (5 bases). Per the germline V gene, CDR1 is SGDLS and CDR2 is YYNGEE. CDR3 length: 16 amino acids. Trimming stripped 0 bases from V and 1 base from J, with 13 bases between. The CDR3 spells CASSVAAGFKNTEAFF. The CDR3 region has the DNA TGTGCCAGCAGCGTAGCGGCAGGGTTTAAGAACACTGAAGCTTTCTTT.

This clonotype was picked up a small number of times. The rearrangement uses TRBV20-1 and TRBJ2-4; 10 nucleotides match TRBD1. Germline V gene sequence: CDR1 DFQATT, CDR2 SNEGSKA (reference sequence). The J segment lost 6 bases and the V segment lost 5 bases, leaving 1 base of the junction unmatched. The CDR3 is 12 residues long. The CDR3, as DNA: TGCAGTGCTCGGGACAGGGGAAACATTCAGTACTTC. It specifies CSARDRGNIQYF.

Ten or more counts support this clonotype. V is TRBV18 and J is TRBJ2-3; D may match TRBD1 or TRBD2 (5 bases each). Trimming removed 2 bases at V and 3 bases at J, with 12 bases between. From germline, CDR1 is KGHSH and CDR2 LQKENI. This CDR3 has 15 amino acids. In DNA form, the CDR3 reads TGTGCCAGCTCACCAGGGACCGGAAGGACAGATACGCAGTATTTT. Translation gives CASSPGTGRTDTQYF.